Shown below are 29 T cell receptor beta chains from a single sample sequenced in a study of beta chain features in type 1 diabetes. Study-wide results and limits: Type 1 diabetes patients had moderately but significantly shorter TCRB CDR3s in all four CD4+ subsets.

No cognate antigen is known for these TCRs. Expressed TCRB transcripts were sequenced after all isolated RNA was converted to cDNA. Profiling relied on immunoSEQ multiplex PCR, and the TCRdb table lists in-frame clones only, not all of them. The sample has hundreds of thousands of clones; 11% to 15% are singletons. Sequencing was performed on naive CD4+ T cells from blood. These receptors were collected from a man younger than 30 with type 1 diabetes.

This sequence joins TRBV4-2 and TRBJ1-2; TRBD1 is a possible D gene (6 bases). The germline V gene has CDR1 LGHNA and CDR2 YNFKEQ. The CDR3 totals 15 residues. Trimming stripped 1 base from V and 7 bases from J, with 16 bases between. CDR3 sequence reads: CASSQGQGREVGYTF. Written as DNA, the CDR3 is TGTGCCAGCAGCCAAGGTCAGGGGCGCGAGGTTGGCTACACCTTC.

The V and J genes are TRBV11-1 and TRBJ2-3; D gene ambiguous. CDR3 length: 13 residues. Germline CDR1 and CDR2: SGHAT and FQDESV (reference sequence). Trimming cost V 5 bases and J 6 bases, with 12 bases left between them. The CDR3 DNA reads as TGTGCCAGCAGCCGAACGGCCATCGATACGCAGTATTTT. Protein: CASSRTAIDTQYF.

This clone was observed a handful of times. This rearrangement joins TRBV7-2 to TRBJ2-7; 7 bases match TRBD1. Trimming removed 8 bases from V and 0 bases from J; junction bases left unmatched: 7. Germline V gives CDR1 SGHTA, CDR2 FQGNSA. The CDR3 spans 14 residues. CDR3 in DNA: TGTGCCAGCCGCATCAGGGGGAGCTCCTACGAGCAGTACTTC. Translated, it gives CASRIRGSSYEQYF.

This clone showed up just a few times. The chain joins TRBV7-3 to TRBJ2-5, with D perhaps TRBD1 or TRBD2 (5 bases each). The CDR3 consists of 17 residues. V lost 5 bases, J lost 5 bases, and 24 bases lay in between. CDR1 is SGHTA and CDR2 is FQGTGA in the germline V gene. The chain's CDR3 is CASSLSGPTRGMETQYF. In DNA, the CDR3 is TGTGCCAGCAGCCTATCGGGACCGACACGAGGGATGGAGACCCAGTACTTC.

This sequence joins TRBV6-6 and TRBJ2-1; 7 bases agree with TRBD2. Trimming at V came to 5 bases and at J to 9 bases, leaving 7 bases not matched to a gene. CDR3 size: 13 residues. Germline V lookup: CDR1 MNHNY, CDR2 SVGAGI (reference sequence). Here the CDR3 reads CASSVSGKSEQFF. For the CDR3, the DNA is TGTGCCAGCAGTGTAAGCGGGAAGAGTGAGCAGTTCTTC.

There are a few counts of this clone. The chain has TRBV30 and TRBJ2-6; D might be TRBD1 or TRBD2, each matching 5 bases. Trimming removed 1 base at V and 0 bases at J, with 13 bases between. The germline gives CDR1 GTSNPN, CDR2 SVGIG (reference sequence). This CDR3 is built from 17 residues. In DNA, the CDR3 is TGTGCCTGGAGTGCGGGGCTTCGGTTCTCTGGGGCCAACGTCCTGACTTTC. This gives the protein CAWSAGLRFSGANVLTF.

This clone showed up just a few times. The chain joins TRBV5-4 to TRBJ2-1; no reliable D call. V was shortened by 5 bases and J by 0 bases, with 12 bases between the two germline ends. Germline lookup yields CDR1 SGHNT and CDR2 YYREEE (reference sequence). CDR3 length: 15 amino acids. The CDR3 is CASSVVSRSYNEQFF. The CDR3 DNA sequence: TGTGCCAGCAGTGTGGTATCCCGCTCCTACAATGAGCAGTTCTTC.

This clone has a handful of counts. The chain combines TRBV29-1 with TRBJ2-7; TRBD1 matches 11 bases. V shed 4 bases, J shed 3 bases, and the junction held 2 bases outside the gene matches. Germline CDR1 reads SQVTM; CDR2 reads ANQGSEA. This CDR3 is 13 amino acids long. The chain's CDR3 is CSVVGQGDYEQYF. The CDR3 region has the DNA TGCAGCGTTGTGGGACAGGGGGACTACGAGCAGTACTTC.

This rearrangement joins TRBV4-3 to TRBJ1-4; the D is unclear. Trimming pared 0 bases from V and 4 bases from J, leaving 12 bases between. Germline-derived CDR1 and CDR2 are LGHNA and YSLEER. This CDR3 spans 16 amino acids. CDR3: CASSQDVRRHNEKLFF. The DNA of the CDR3 is TGCGCCAGCAGCCAAGACGTGAGACGGCATAATGAAAAACTGTTTTTT.

This rearrangement joins TRBV30 to TRBJ1-1; D gene ambiguous. The CDR3 has 14 residues. The V and J ends lost 0 bases and 0 bases respectively, with 8 bases between them. CDR1 and CDR2 from the germline V gene are GTSNPN and SVGIG (reference sequence). The CDR3 sequence is CAWSVQIMNTEAFF. Here the CDR3 DNA reads TGTGCCTGGAGTGTACAGATCATGAACACTGAAGCTTTCTTT.

The V and J genes are TRBV30 and TRBJ2-7; TRBD1 or TRBD2 may be the D gene (5 bases each). The CDR3 has 13 residues. V lost 7 bases and J 0 bases, leaving 13 bases between the germline ends. The germline V gene encodes CDR1 GTSNPN and CDR2 SVGIG (reference sequence). The CDR3 DNA reads as TGTGCCTCTCCGGGACGCAGCTCCTACGAGCAGTACTTC. It codes for CASPGRSSYEQYF.

This clone has just a few counts. V usage is TRBV19 and J usage is TRBJ1-1; tentative D call: TRBD1 (5 bases). Trimming removed 5 bases at V and 1 base at J, with 14 bases between. This CDR3 region has 15 residues. From germline, CDR1 is LNHDA and CDR2 SQIVND (reference sequence). CDR3 protein: CASSPPGHPNTEAFF. Here the CDR3 DNA reads TGTGCCAGTAGTCCTCCCGGACACCCGAACACTGAAGCTTTCTTT.

The rearrangement uses TRBV30 and TRBJ2-1; 10 nucleotides match TRBD2. The germline CDR1 and CDR2 sequences are GTSNPN and SVGIG (reference sequence). The CDR3 is made up of 16 amino acids. Trimming cost V 4 bases and J 3 bases; bases outside gene matches: 9. The CDR3: CAWNRLAGEIYNEQFF. The CDR3 DNA reads TGTGCCTGGAACCGTCTAGCGGGAGAAATCTACAATGAGCAGTTCTTC.

In this sample, this clone turned up a few times. This chain connects TRBV19 to TRBJ2-7, with D possibly TRBD1 on 6 matching bases. The CDR3 consists of 12 residues. The germline V gene has CDR1 LNHDA and CDR2 SQIVND (reference sequence). Between the trimmed V and J ends, which lost 7 bases and 4 bases, there was a span of 11 bases. Here the CDR3 reads CASKGVGYEQYF. Here the CDR3 DNA reads TGTGCCAGTAAGGGGGTCGGGTACGAGCAGTACTTC.

This clone has a handful of counts. The sample carries other DNA sequences with the same CDR3. The chain combines TRBV30 with TRBJ1-5; D possibly corresponds to TRBD1 (5 bases). This CDR3 comprises 13 residues. Trimming removed 2 bases from V and 0 bases from J, with 5 bases in between. Germline-derived CDR1 and CDR2 are GTSNPN and SVGIG (reference sequence). CDR3: CAWSRGSNQPQHF. CDR3 bases: TGTGCCTGGAGTAGGGGTAGCAATCAGCCCCAGCATTTT.

The chain couples TRBV7-3 to TRBJ2-2; D possibly uses TRBD1 or TRBD2 (5 bases each). The CDR3 sequence is 14 residues long. CDR1 and CDR2 (germline): SGHTA, FQGTGA. Deletions cut 7 bases from V and 8 bases from J, with 17 bases between. CDR3 coding DNA: TGTGCCAGCATTAGGGACCGATTCTCGGGGGAGCTGTTTTTT. This gives the protein CASIRDRFSGELFF. Full variable domain (missing parts from reference TRBV7-3 and TRBJ2-2): GAGVSQTPSNKVTEKGKYVELRCDPISGHTALYWYRQSLGQGPEFLIYFQGTGAADDSGLPNDRFFAVRPEGSVSTLKIQRTERGDSAVYLCASIRDRFSGELFFGEGSRLTVL.

In its sample, this clone was seen a few times. V gene TRBV11-2 combines with J gene TRBJ2-1; D possibly corresponds to TRBD2 (5 bases). The CDR3 runs 14 residues. Trimming shortened V by 0 bases and J by 8 bases, and 11 bases separated the two germline ends. CDR1 is SGHAT and CDR2 is FQNNGV in the germline V gene. The CDR3 region has the DNA TGTGCCAGCAGCTTAGATCTTAGCGTCTATGAGCAGTTCTTC. This encodes CASSLDLSVYEQFF.

This clone was seen more than once but under ten times. V usage is TRBV15 and J usage is TRBJ2-3; 9 nucleotides match TRBD2. Germline V lookup: CDR1 LNHNV, CDR2 YYDKDF (reference sequence). The CDR3 contains 15 residues. J was trimmed by 6 bases and V by 5 bases; bases with no gene match: 9. CDR3 sequence reads: CATSPLAGVGDTQYF. CDR3 DNA: TGTGCCACCAGCCCCTTAGCGGGAGTGGGTGATACGCAGTATTTT.

The CDR3 region has the DNA TGTGCCACCAGCGTAAGAGGAGATGGGGATACGCAGTATTTT. Translation gives CATSVRGDGDTQYF. This chain uses TRBV15 with TRBJ2-3; D is unresolved. V shed 5 bases and J shed 6 bases, with 15 bases lying between them. Germline-derived CDR1 and CDR2 are LNHNV and YYDKDF (reference sequence). This CDR3 has 14 amino acids.

This clone was observed a few times. The same CDR3 arises from other DNA sequences in this sample as well. This sequence joins TRBV4-3 and TRBJ2-2, with D perhaps matching TRBD1 (6 bases). The CDR3 covers 14 residues. CDR1 and CDR2 (germline): LGHNA, YSLEER. V lost 3 bases, J lost 5 bases, and 10 bases lay in between. The CDR3 DNA reads TGCGCCAGCAGCCACTCCACAGGGACCGGGGAGCTGTTTTTT. The encoded protein is CASSHSTGTGELFF.

The sample holds a few counts of this clone. The genes are TRBV7-2 and TRBJ2-1; D ambiguous. The CDR3 runs to 14 residues. Germline V CDR1 and CDR2: SGHTA, FQGNSA. The V gene lost 10 bases and the J gene lost 0 bases, with 13 bases spanning the gap. The CDR3 DNA is TGTGCCACAGAACGGCCCTTCTCCTACAATGAGCAGTTCTTC. This encodes CATERPFSYNEQFF.

Only a few counts were recorded for this clone. The gene calls are TRBV7-9 and TRBJ2-7; D might be TRBD2 (5 bases). CDR3 length equals 14 residues. Looked up from germline, CDR1 is SEHNR and CDR2 is FQNEAQ (reference sequence). V dropped 1 base and J dropped 0 bases, with 7 bases sitting between them. The CDR3 region is CASSLVGDSYEQYF. The CDR3 nucleotides are TGTGCCAGCAGCTTAGTCGGGGACTCCTACGAGCAGTACTTC.

The genes are TRBV7-9 and TRBJ1-6; D not certain. CDR3 length: 15 residues. Trimming took off 1 base at V and 8 bases at J, with 12 bases between the two ends. Germline CDR1 is SEHNR and CDR2 is FQNEAQ (reference sequence). CDR3 sequence (DNA): TGTGCCAGCAGCTTAGAACGCCCGGGAGATTCACCCCTCCACTTT. Translation: CASSLERPGDSPLHF.

In its sample, this clone was seen a few times. This chain uses TRBV27 with TRBJ2-1; D unclear. Germline CDR1 and CDR2: MNHEY and SMNVEV (reference sequence). V was trimmed by 6 bases and J by 0 bases, leaving 15 bases between them. The CDR3 consists of 16 residues. The CDR3 region has the DNA TGTGCCAGCAGCCTACTACAGACCAGCTCCTACAATGAGCAGTTCTTC. Translated, it gives CASSLLQTSSYNEQFF.

This clone was seen more than once but under ten times. J is TRBJ2-5 and V is TRBV7-9, with a tentative D call TRBD2 (5 bases). CDR1 and CDR2 (germline): SEHNR, FQNEAQ (reference sequence). With 2 bases removed from V and 2 bases from J, the gap between germline ends came to 12 bases. This CDR3 is built from 15 residues. The CDR3 nucleotides read TGTGCCAGCAGCTTAAACAAGCGGCAGCAAGAGACCCAGTACTTC. This translates into CASSLNKRQQETQYF.

This clone has a handful of counts. The chain couples TRBV9 to TRBJ1-1, with 7 bases fitting TRBD1. Germline V gives CDR1 SGDLS, CDR2 YYNGEE. Trimming at V came to 3 bases and at J to 1 base, leaving 3 bases not matched to a gene. The CDR3 runs 14 residues. The CDR3 region has the DNA TGTGCCAGCAGCGCAACAGGGGCGAACACTGAAGCTTTCTTT. This sequence encodes CASSATGANTEAFF.

In this sample, this clone turned up a few times. The chain couples TRBV4-3 to TRBJ2-6; D not resolved. The germline V gene encodes CDR1 LGHNA and CDR2 YSLEER. With 0 bases removed from V and 2 bases from J, the gap between germline ends came to 5 bases. This CDR3 has 15 amino acids. Here the CDR3 DNA reads TGCGCCAGCAGCCAAGAGATAACTGGGGCCAACGTCCTGACTTTC. The encoded protein is CASSQEITGANVLTF.

The chain couples TRBV29-1 to TRBJ2-5; TRBD1 agrees at 7 bases. The CDR3 extends over 12 amino acids. Trimming removed 7 bases from V and 2 bases from J; junction bases left unmatched: 4. Germline loops: CDR1 SQVTM, CDR2 ANQGSEA. CDR3 sequence reads: CSGSQGQETQYF. The CDR3 DNA is TGCAGCGGGTCACAGGGGCAAGAGACCCAGTACTTC.

The genes are TRBV10-3 and TRBJ1-1; 11 bases line up with TRBD1. Losses at the gene ends were 8 bases for V and 0 bases for J; bases not matched to a gene: 5. CDR3 length equals 15 residues. The germline V gene has CDR1 ENHRY and CDR2 SYGVKD. CDR3 protein: CAISPGQGVNTEAFF. As DNA, the CDR3 is TGTGCCATCTCGCCGGGACAGGGGGTGAACACTGAAGCTTTCTTT.